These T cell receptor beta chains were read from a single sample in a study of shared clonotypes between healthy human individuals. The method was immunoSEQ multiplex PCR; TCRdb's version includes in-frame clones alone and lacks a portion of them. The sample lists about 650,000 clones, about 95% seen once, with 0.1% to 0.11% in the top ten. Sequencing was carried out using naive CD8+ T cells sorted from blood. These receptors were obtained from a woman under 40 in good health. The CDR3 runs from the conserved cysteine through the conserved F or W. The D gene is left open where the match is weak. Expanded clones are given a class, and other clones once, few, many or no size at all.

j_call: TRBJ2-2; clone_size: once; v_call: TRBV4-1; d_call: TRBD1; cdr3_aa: CASSKTGGTGELFF; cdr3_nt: TGCGCCAGCAGCAAGACAGGGGGCACCGGGGAGCTGTTTTTT
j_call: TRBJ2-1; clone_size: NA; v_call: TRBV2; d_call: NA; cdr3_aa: CASTPPGAPYNEQFF; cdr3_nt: TGTGCCAGCACCCCCCCTGGAGCCCCCTACAATGAGCAGTTCTTC
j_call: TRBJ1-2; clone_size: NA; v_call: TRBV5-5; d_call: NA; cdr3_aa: CASSLGQFYGYTF; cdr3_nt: TGTGCCAGCAGCTTGGGACAGTTTTATGGCTACACCTTC
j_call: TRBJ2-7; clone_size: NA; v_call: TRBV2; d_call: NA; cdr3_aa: CASSEMRQGLEQYF; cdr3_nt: TGTGCCAGCAGTGAAATGCGTCAGGGGCTCGAGCAGTACTTC
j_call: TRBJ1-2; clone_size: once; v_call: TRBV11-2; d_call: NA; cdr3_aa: CASSLDGRVRDPEGYTF; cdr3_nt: TGTGCCAGCAGCTTAGATGGGAGGGTTAGGGACCCTGAGGGCTACACCTTC
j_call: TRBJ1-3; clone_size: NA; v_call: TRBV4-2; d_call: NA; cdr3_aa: CASSQEGPTGNTIYF; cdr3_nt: TGTGCCAGCAGCCAAGAAGGGCCGACTGGAAACACCATATATTTT
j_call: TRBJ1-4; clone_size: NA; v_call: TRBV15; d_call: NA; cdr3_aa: CATGQSYEKLFF; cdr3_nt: TGTGCAACAGGACAGTCGTATGAAAAACTGTTTTTT
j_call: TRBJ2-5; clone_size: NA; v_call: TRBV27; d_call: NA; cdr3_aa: CASSLSLGVETQYF; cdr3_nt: TGTGCCAGCAGTTTATCGTTGGGGGTTGAGACCCAGTACTTC
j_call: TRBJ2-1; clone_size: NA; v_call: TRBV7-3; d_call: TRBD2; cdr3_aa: CASSLEGLADNEQFF; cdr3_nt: TGTGCCAGCAGCTTGGAGGGACTAGCGGACAATGAGCAGTTCTTC
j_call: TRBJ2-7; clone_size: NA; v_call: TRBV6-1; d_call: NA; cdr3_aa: CASSEQGPSSYEQYF; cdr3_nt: TGTGCCAGCAGTGAACAGGGGCCAAGCTCCTACGAGCAGTACTTC
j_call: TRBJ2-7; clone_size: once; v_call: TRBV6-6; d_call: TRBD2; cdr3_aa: CASSPTSGRWPYEQYF; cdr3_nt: TGTGCCAGCAGCCCAACTAGCGGGAGATGGCCCTACGAGCAGTACTTC
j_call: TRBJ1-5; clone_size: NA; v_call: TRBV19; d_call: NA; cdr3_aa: CASTGDGNQPQHF; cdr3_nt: TGTGCCAGTACGGGAGATGGCAATCAGCCCCAGCATTTT
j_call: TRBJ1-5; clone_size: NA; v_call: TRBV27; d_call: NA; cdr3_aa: CASSRRINQPQHF; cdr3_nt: TGTGCCAGCAGTCGTCGAATAAATCAGCCCCAGCATTTT
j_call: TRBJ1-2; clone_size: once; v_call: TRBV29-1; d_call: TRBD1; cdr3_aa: CSVEETGTGGYGYTF; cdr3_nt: TGCAGCGTTGAAGAGACCGGGACAGGGGGTTATGGCTACACCTTC
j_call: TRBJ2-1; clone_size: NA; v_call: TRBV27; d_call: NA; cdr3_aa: CASGERGEQFF; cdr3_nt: TGTGCCAGCGGAGAAAGAGGTGAGCAGTTCTTC
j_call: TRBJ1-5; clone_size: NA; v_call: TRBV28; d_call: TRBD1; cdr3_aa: CASSLPTGGGHQPQHF; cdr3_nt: TGTGCCAGCAGTTTACCCACAGGGGGAGGTCACCAGCCCCAGCATTTT
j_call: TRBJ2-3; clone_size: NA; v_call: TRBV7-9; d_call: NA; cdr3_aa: CASDFGVTADTQYF; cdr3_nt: TGTGCCAGCGATTTTGGGGTTACGGCAGATACGCAGTATTTT
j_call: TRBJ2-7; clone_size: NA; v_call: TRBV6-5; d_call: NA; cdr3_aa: CASSETGAYEQYF; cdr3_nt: TGTGCCAGCAGCGAAACCGGGGCCTACGAGCAGTACTTC
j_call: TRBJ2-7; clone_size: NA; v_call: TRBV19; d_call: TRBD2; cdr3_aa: CASSMGLGIPYEQYF; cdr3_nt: TGTGCCAGTAGTATGGGACTAGGCATCCCCTACGAGCAGTACTTC
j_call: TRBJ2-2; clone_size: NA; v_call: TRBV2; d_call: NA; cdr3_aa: CASSEVSGMNSGELFF; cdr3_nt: TGTGCCAGCAGTGAAGTTTCGGGGATGAACTCCGGGGAGCTGTTTTTT
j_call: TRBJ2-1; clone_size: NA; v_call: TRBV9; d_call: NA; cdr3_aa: CASSVELGFGYNEQFF; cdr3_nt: TGTGCCAGCAGCGTAGAACTAGGATTTGGTTACAATGAGCAGTTCTTC
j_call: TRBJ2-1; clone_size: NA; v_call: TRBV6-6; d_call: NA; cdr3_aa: CASSYAKSRGDNEQFF; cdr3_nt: TGTGCCAGCAGTTACGCGAAAAGCCGAGGGGACAATGAGCAGTTCTTC
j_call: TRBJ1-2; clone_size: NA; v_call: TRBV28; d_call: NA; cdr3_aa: CASSPRRGFPGYTF; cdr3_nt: TGTGCCAGCAGTCCCCGGAGGGGGTTTCCTGGCTACACCTTC
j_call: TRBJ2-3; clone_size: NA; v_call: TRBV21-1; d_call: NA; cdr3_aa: CASSNDTSGRPTDTQYF; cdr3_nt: TGTGCCAGCAGCAATGACACTAGCGGGAGACCCACAGATACGCAGTATTTT
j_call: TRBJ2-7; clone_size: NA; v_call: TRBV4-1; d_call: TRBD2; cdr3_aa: CASSPTSGSFYEQYF; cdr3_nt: TGCGCCAGCAGTCCGACTAGCGGGAGTTTCTACGAGCAGTACTTC
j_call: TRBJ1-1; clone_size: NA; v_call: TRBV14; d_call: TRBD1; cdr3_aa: CASSLWTGRDTEAFF; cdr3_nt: TGTGCCAGCAGCCTCTGGACAGGGAGGGACACTGAAGCTTTCTTT
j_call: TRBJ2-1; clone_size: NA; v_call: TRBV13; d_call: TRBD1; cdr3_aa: CASSSTQGAEDNEQFF; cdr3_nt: TGTGCCAGCAGCTCGACACAGGGGGCCGAAGACAATGAGCAGTTCTTC
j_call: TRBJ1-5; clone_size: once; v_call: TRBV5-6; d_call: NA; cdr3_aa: CASSLGRAPGYQPQHF; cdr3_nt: TGTGCCAGCAGCTTGGGTCGAGCACCTGGGTATCAGCCCCAGCATTTT
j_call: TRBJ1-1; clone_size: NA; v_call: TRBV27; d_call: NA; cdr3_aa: CASSFSLIASISGNTEAFF; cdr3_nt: TGTGCCAGCAGTTTCTCCTTGATTGCTTCAATAAGCGGGAACACTGAAGCTTTCTTT
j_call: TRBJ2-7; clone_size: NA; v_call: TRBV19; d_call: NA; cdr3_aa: CASSIDLGTSYEQYF; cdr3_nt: TGTGCCAGTAGTATCGATCTAGGTACTTCCTACGAGCAGTACTTC
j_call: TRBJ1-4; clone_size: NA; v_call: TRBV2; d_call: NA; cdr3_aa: CASSGDSSPNEKLFF; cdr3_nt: TGTGCCAGCAGTGGAGACTCTTCCCCTAATGAAAAACTGTTTTTT
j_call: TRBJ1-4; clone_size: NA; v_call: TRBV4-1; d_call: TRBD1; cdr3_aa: CASSDRAGEKLFF; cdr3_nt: TGCGCCAGCTCGGACAGGGCGGGGGAAAAACTGTTTTTT
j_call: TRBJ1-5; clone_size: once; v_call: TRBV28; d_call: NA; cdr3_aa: CASNPQAGWPQHF; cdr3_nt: TGTGCCAGCAACCCTCAGGCGGGGTGGCCCCAGCATTTT
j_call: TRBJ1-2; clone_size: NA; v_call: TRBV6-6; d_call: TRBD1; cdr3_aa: CASSYTGQGLYGYTF; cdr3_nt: TGTGCCAGCAGTTACACGGGACAGGGTTTATATGGCTACACCTTC
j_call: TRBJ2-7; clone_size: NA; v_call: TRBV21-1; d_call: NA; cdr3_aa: CASTTDGQYF; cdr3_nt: TGTGCCAGCACCACGGACGGGCAGTACTTC
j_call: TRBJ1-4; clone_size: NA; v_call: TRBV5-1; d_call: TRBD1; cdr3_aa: CASSLDRGPTNEKLFF; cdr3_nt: TGCGCCAGCAGCCTTGACAGGGGCCCAACTAATGAAAAACTGTTTTTT
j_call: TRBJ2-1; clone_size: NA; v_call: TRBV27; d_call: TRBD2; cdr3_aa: CASTWGGSGYNEQFF; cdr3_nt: TGTGCCAGCACCTGGGGCGGGAGTGGTTACAATGAGCAGTTCTTC
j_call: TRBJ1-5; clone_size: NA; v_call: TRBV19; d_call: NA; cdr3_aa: CASSIESYSNQPQHF; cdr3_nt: TGTGCCAGTAGTATAGAAAGTTATAGCAATCAGCCCCAGCATTTT
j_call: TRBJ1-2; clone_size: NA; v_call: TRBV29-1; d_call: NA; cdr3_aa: CSVEGTTEGVYGYTF; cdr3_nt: TGCAGCGTTGAAGGGACCACAGAGGGGGTTTATGGCTACACCTTC
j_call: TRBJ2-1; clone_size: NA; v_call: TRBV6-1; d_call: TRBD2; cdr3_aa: CASSDPGTSGINEQFF; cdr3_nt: TGTGCCAGCAGTGACCCCGGGACTAGCGGGATTAATGAGCAGTTCTTC
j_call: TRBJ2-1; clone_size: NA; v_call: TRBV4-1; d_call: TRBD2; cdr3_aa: CASSQPKLADYNEQFF; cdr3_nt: TGCGCCAGCAGCCAACCGAAGCTAGCGGATTACAATGAGCAGTTCTTC
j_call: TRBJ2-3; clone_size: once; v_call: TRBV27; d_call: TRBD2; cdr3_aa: CASSWGLAGATDTQYF; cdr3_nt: TGTGCCAGCAGTTGGGGACTAGCGGGAGCAACAGATACGCAGTATTTT
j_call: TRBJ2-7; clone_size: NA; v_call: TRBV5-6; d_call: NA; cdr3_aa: CASSVGDHYEQYF; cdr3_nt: TGTGCCAGCAGCGTGGGGGACCACTACGAGCAGTACTTC